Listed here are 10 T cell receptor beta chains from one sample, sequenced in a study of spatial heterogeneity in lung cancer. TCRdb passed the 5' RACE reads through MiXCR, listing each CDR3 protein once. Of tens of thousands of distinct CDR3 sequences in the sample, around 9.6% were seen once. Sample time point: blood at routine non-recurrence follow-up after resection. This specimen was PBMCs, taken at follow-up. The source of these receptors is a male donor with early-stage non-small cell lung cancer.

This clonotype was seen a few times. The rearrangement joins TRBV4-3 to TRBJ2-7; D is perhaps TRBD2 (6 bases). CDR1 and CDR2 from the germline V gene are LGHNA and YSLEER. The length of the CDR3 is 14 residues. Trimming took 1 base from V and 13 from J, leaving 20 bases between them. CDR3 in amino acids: CASSQAEQGTRTYF. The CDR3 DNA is TGCGCCAGCAGCCAAGCGGAACAAGGGACTCGCACCTACTTC.

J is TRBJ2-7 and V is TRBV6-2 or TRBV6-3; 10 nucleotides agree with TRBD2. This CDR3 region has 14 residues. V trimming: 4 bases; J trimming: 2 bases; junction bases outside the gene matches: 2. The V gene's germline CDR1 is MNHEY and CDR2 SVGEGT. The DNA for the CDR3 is TGTGCCAGCAGTTTTCTAGCGGGGGCCTACGAGCAGTACTTC. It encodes CASSFLAGAYEQYF.

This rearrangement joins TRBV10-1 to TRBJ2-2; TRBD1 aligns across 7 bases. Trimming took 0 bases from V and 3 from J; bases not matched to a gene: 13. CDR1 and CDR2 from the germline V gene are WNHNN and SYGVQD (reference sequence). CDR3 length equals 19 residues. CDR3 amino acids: CASSESSRGRGIHTGELFF. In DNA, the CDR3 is TGCGCCAGCAGTGAGTCGAGTAGAGGCAGGGGGATCCACACCGGGGAGCTGTTTTTT.

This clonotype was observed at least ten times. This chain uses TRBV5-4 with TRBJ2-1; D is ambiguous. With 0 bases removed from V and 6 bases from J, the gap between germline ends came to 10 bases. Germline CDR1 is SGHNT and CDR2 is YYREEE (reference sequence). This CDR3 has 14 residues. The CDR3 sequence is CASSLDTTGNEQFF. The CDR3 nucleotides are TGTGCCAGCAGCTTGGATACGACGGGCAATGAGCAGTTCTTC. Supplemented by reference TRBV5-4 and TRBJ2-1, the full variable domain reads ETGVTQSPTHLIKTRGQQVTLRCSSQSGHNTVSWYQQALGQGPQFIFQYYREEENGRGNFPPRFSGLQFPNYSSELNVNALELDDSALYLCASSLDTTGNEQFFGPGTRLTVL.

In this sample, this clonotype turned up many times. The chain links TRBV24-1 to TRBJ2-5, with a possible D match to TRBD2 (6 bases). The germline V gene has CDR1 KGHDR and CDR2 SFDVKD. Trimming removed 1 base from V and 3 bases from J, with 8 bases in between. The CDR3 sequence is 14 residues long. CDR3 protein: CATSDLSGEETQYF. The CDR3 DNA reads TGTGCCACCAGTGATTTATCGGGGGAAGAGACCCAGTACTTC.

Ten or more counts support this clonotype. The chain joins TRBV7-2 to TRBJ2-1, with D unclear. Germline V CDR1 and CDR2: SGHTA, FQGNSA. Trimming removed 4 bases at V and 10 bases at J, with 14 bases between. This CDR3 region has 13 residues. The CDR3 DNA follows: TGTGCCAGCAGCTCTCATAGTATAGGCGAGCAGTTCTTC. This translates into CASSSHSIGEQFF.

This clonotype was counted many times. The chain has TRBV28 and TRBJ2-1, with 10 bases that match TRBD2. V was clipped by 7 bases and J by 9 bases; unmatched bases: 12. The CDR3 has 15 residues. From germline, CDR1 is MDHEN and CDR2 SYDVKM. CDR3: CASTGTSDFNTEQFF. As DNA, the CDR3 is TGTGCCAGCACCGGGACTAGCGACTTTAATACTGAGCAGTTCTTC.

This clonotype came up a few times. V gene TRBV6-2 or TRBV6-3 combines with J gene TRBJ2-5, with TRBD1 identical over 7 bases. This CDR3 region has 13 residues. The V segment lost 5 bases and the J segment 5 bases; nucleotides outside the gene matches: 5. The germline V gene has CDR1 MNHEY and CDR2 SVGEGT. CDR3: CASSGQVRETQYF. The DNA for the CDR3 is TGTGCCAGCAGTGGACAGGTTCGGGAGACCCAGTACTTC.

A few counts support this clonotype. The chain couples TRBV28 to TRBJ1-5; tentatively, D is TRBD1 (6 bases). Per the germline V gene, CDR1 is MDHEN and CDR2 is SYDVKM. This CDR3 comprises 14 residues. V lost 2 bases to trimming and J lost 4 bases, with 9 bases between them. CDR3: CASSLGDTNQPQHF. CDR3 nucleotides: TGTGCCAGCAGTTTAGGGGACACTAATCAGCCCCAGCATTTT. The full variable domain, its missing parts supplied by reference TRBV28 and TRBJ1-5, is DVKVTQSSRYLVKRTGEKVFLECVQDMDHENMFWYRQDPGLGLRLIYFSYDVKMKEKGDIPEGYSVSREKKERFSLILESASTNQTSMYLCASSLGDTNQPQHFGDGTRLSIL.

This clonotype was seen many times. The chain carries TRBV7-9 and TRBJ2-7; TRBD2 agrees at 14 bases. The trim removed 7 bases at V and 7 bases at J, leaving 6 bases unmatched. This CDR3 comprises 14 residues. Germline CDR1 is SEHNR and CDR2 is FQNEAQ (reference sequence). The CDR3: CASTGLAGGEEQYF. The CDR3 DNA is TGTGCCAGCACCGGACTAGCGGGGGGAGAAGAGCAGTACTTC.